This T cell receptor beta chain was recorded in a study of T cell repertoires in cytomegalovirus infection. Study at large: Indications of both CMV infection and matching HLA type were provided by public TCR beta signatures.

The table lists this clonotype with many counts. The antigen remains undetermined. The CDR3 has 17 residues. V lost 4 bases, J lost 3 bases, and 9 bases stayed unmatched. A single record per CDR3 protein comes from TCRdb applying MiXCR to the reads. The sample contains 230,000 or so distinct CDR3 sequences, 15% to 20% of which appear only once. Study-wide results and limits: Public TCR beta family frequency separated CMV-and-HLA carriers, including in an independent cohort. Ex vivo, HLA-C-restricted CMV-specific TCR beta clonotypes prevailed over the rest of the response.

This TCR came from a human donor in good health (CMV status not recorded). Some clones in this sample may be carry-over from other donors' samples. This chain joins TRBV12-3 or TRBV12-4 and TRBJ2-1; 10 nucleotides agree with TRBD1. Sequencing was carried out using CD8+ T cells from PBMCs. The chain's CDR3 is CASSSGTGASNYNEQFF. The CDR3 coding sequence is TGTGCCAGCAGTTCCGGGACAGGGGCCTCCAACTACAATGAGCAGTTCTTC.